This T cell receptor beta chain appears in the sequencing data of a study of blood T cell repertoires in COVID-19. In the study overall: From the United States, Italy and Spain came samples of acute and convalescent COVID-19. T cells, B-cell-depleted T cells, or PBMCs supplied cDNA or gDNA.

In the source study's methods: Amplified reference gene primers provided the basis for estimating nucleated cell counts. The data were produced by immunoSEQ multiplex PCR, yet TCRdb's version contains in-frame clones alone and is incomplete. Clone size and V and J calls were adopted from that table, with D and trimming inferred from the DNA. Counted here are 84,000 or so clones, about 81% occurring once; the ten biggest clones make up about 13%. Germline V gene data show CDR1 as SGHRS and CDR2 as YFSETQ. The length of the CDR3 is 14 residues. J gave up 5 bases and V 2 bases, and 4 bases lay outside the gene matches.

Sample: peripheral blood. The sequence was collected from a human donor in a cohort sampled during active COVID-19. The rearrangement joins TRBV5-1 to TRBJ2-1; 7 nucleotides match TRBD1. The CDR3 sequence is CASSLGDSHNEQFF. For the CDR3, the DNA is TGCGCCAGCAGCTTAGGGGACAGCCACAATGAGCAGTTCTTC. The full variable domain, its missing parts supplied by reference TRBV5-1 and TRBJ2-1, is KAGVTQTPRYLIKTRGQQVTLSCSPISGHRSVSWYQQTPGQGLQFLFEYFSETQRNKGNFPGRFSGRQFSNSRSEMNVSTLELGDSALYLCASSLGDSHNEQFFGPGTRLTVL.